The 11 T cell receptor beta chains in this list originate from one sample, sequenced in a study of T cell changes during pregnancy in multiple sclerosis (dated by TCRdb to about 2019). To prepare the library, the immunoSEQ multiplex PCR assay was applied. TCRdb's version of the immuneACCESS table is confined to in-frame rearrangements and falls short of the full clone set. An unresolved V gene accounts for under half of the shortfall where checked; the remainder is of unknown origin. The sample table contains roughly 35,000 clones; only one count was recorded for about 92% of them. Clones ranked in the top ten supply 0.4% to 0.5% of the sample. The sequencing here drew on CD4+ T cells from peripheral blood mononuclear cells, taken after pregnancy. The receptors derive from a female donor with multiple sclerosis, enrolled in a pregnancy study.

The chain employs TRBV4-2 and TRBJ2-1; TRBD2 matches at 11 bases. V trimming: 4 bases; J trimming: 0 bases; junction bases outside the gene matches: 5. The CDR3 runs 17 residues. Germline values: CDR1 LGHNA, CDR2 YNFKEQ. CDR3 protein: CASSPLAGGASYNEQFF. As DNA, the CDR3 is TGTGCCAGCAGCCCTTTAGCGGGGGGGGCCTCCTACAATGAGCAGTTCTTC.

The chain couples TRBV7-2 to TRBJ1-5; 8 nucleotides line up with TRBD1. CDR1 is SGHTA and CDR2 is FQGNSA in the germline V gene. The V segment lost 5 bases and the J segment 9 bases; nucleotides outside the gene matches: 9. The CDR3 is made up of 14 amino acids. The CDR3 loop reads CASSLRQGRTPQHF. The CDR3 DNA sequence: TGTGCCAGCAGCCTACGACAGGGGAGAACGCCCCAGCATTTT.

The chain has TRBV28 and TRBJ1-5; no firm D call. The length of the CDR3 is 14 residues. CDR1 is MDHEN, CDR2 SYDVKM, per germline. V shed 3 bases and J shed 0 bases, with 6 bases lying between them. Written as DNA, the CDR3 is TGTGCCAGCAGTTTCCCTAATAGCAATCAGCCCCAGCATTTT. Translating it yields CASSFPNSNQPQHF.

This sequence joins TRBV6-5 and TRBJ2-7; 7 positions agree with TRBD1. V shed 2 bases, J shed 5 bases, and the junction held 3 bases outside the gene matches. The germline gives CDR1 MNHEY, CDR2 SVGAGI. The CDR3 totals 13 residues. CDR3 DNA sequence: TGTGCCAGCAGTTACCCCGACAGGGACGAGCAGTACTTC. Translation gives CASSYPDRDEQYF.

Written as DNA, the CDR3 is TGTGCCAGCAGTCGCAGGGGACGGGACACTGAAGCTTTCTTT. Translated: CASSRRGRDTEAFF. This chain uses TRBV25-1 with TRBJ1-1; possibly TRBD1 for D (6 bases). CDR1 is MGHDK and CDR2 is SYGVNS in the germline V gene. Deletions cut 5 bases from V and 3 bases from J, with 13 bases between. The CDR3 runs to 14 residues.

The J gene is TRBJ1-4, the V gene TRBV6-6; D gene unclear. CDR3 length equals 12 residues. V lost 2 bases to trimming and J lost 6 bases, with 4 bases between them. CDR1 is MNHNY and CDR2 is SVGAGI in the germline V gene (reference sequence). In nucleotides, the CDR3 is TGTGCCAGCAGTTACACATATGAAAAACTGTTTTTT. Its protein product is CASSYTYEKLFF.

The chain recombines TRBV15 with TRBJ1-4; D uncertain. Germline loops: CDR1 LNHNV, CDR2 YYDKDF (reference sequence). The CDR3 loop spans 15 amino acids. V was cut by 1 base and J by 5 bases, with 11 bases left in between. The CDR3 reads CATSRGRTGNEKLFF. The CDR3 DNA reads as TGTGCCACCAGCAGAGGCCGGACGGGGAATGAAAAACTGTTTTTT.

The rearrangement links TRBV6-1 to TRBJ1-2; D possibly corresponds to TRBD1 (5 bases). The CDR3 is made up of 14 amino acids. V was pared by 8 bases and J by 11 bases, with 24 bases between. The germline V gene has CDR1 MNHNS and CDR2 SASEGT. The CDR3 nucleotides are TGTGCCAGCGACCCCACTTCCAGGGTAAGGGGTTACACCTTC. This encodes CASDPTSRVRGYTF.

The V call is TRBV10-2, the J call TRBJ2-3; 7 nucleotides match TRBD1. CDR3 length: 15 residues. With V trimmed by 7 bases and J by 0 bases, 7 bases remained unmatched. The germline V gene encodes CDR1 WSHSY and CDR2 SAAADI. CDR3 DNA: TGCGCCAGCACTGGGACAGCCGCTAGCACAGATACGCAGTATTTT. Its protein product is CASTGTAASTDTQYF.

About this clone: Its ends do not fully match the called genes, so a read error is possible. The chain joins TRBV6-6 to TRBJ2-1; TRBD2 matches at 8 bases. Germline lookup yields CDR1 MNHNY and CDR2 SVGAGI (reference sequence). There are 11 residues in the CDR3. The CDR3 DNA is TGTGCCAGCAGTCTAGCGGGTAAGGAACTCTTC. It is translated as CASSLAGKELF.

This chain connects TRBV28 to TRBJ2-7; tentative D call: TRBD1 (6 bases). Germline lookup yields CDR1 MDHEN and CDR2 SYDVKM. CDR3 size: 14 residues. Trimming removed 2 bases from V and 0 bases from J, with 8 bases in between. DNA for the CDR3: TGTGCCAGCAGTTTAACAGGGATCTCCTACGAGCAGTACTTC. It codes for CASSLTGISYEQYF. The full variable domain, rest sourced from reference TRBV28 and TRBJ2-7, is DVKVTQSSRYLVKRTGEKVFLECVQDMDHENMFWYRQDPGLGLRLIYFSYDVKMKEKGDIPEGYSVSREKKERFSLILESASTNQTSMYLCASSLTGISYEQYFGPGTRLTVT.